This entry lists 31 T cell receptor beta chains sequenced from one sample in a study of T-cell reconstitution after alpha-beta-depleted transplantation in children (dated by TCRdb to about 2016). Interpreted using the paper, the treatment or condition label stands for: allogeneic hematopoietic cell transplantation with graft depleted of TCRalphabeta T cells and CD19 B cells. The protocol used for the library was PCR. The sequencer listed for this sample is Illumina HiSeq 2500. TCR library preparation used molecular barcoding, with unique molecular identifiers applied to normalize quantification of the TCRbeta repertoire. The public reads were reprocessed in TCRdb via fastp at Q25 and MiXCR, keeping in-frame beta chains. Rows merge per CDR3 protein into single entries with the most common DNA and genes. This sample holds 700,000 to 950,000 distinct CDR3 sequences; about 16% were observed only once. The leading ten clones occupy roughly 5% of the sample.

Source: PBMCs, mostly from graft donor cells, taken 360 days after TCRalphabeta/CD19-depleted stem cell transplant. Receptors originate from a male patient younger than 18 who had a stem cell transplant for acute lymphoblastic leukemia, so the T cells may come from the graft donor.

The V gene is TRBV3-1, the J gene TRBJ2-7; no reliable D call. Per the germline V gene, CDR1 is LGHDT and CDR2 is YNNKEL (reference sequence). V was shortened by 2 bases and J by 4 bases, with 9 bases between the two germline ends. The CDR3 runs to 13 residues. CDR3 sequence (DNA): TGTGCCAGCAGCCAACGGCCGCCATACGAGCAGTACTTC. Protein: CASSQRPPYEQYF.

This clonotype was seen a handful of times. This rearrangement joins TRBV2 to TRBJ2-7; 7 bases agree with TRBD1. The J segment lost 2 bases and the V segment lost 7 bases, leaving 11 bases of the junction unmatched. Germline loops: CDR1 SNHLY, CDR2 FYNNEI. The CDR3 totals 15 residues. The CDR3 bases are TGTGCCAGCATTCGAAACCGTCAGGGGGCCTACGAGCAGTACTTC. Residues: CASIRNRQGAYEQYF.

This clonotype has more than one count but fewer than ten. This chain uses TRBV4-1 with TRBJ2-2; D ambiguous. Germline V gene sequence: CDR1 MGHRA, CDR2 YSYEKL. The CDR3 consists of 13 residues. Between the trimmed V and J ends, which lost 0 bases and 7 bases, there was a span of 6 bases. Here the CDR3 DNA reads TGCGCCAGCAGCCAAGATTTTGTCGGGGAGCTGTTTTTT. It translates to CASSQDFVGELFF.

There are a few counts of this clonotype. The chain joins TRBV5-1 to TRBJ2-7; 7 bases line up with TRBD1. The CDR3 length is 19 residues. With 5 bases clipped from V and 2 bases from J, the junction kept 22 bases outside the gene matches. CDR1 is SGHRS and CDR2 is YFSETQ in the germline V gene. DNA for the CDR3: TGCGCCAGCAGTTCCCCCCCCCTTACGAAGACAGGGAAAGCCTACGAGCAGTACTTC. Translation gives CASSSPPLTKTGKAYEQYF.

The chain uses TRBV11-2 and TRBJ2-4; weak D call: TRBD1 (6 bases). CDR1 is SGHAT and CDR2 is FQNNGV in the germline V gene. The CDR3 is made up of 15 amino acids. The ends were cut back, 5 bases at V and 8 bases at J, with 19 bases in the middle. The CDR3 DNA sequence: TGTGCCAGCAGCACTCGACAGGTCATGAGGGACATTCAGTACTTC. Its translation is CASSTRQVMRDIQYF.

This clonotype came up a few times. The chain joins TRBV27 to TRBJ2-7; D possibly corresponds to TRBD1 (5 bases). Germline CDR1 is MNHEY and CDR2 is SMNVEV (reference sequence). CDR3 size: 13 residues. V lost 6 bases, J lost 2 bases, and 11 bases lay in between. The CDR3 bases are TGTGCCAGCAGCCCTGTGGACACCTACGAGCAGTACTTC. It is translated as CASSPVDTYEQYF.

The chain has TRBV18 and TRBJ2-7; TRBD1 aligns across 8 bases. Germline CDR1 KGHSH, CDR2 LQKENI. Germline trimming cut 1 base from V and 3 bases from J; bases unmatched to any gene: 11. This CDR3 contains 17 residues. The CDR3 bases are TGTGCCAGCTCACCACTACCGACAGGGGATATAGACTACGAGCAGTACTTC. As protein: CASSPLPTGDIDYEQYF.

The V call is TRBV7-8, the J call TRBJ2-2, with D uncertain. CDR3 size: 15 residues. Germline V gene lookup returns CDR1 SGHVS and CDR2 FQNEAQ. The V and J ends lost 3 bases and 6 bases respectively, with 14 bases between them. CDR3 coding DNA: TGTGCCAGCAGCTTCCATCATCCAGCCCCCGGGGAGCTGTTTTTT. It is translated as CASSFHHPAPGELFF.

This clonotype was seen a handful of times. The CDR3 region is CASSLKRMGVPGEQFF. The CDR3 DNA is TGTGCCAGCAGCTTAAAAAGAATGGGGGTCCCGGGTGAGCAGTTCTTC. The V and J genes are TRBV7-3 and TRBJ2-1; TRBD1 or TRBD2 may be the D gene (5 bases each). The CDR3 has 16 residues. The V end was cut by 1 base, the J end by 9 bases, with 19 bases between. CDR1 and CDR2 from the germline V gene are SGHTA and FQGTGA.

The chain employs TRBV3-1 and TRBJ2-1; 7 bases align to TRBD2. In germline, CDR1 is LGHDT, CDR2 YNNKEL (reference sequence). The V gene end was trimmed by 8 bases and the J gene end by 4 bases; junction bases not matched to a gene: 20. The length of the CDR3 is 18 residues. The CDR3: CASCLARSWERGYNEQFF. CDR3 sequence (DNA): TGTGCCAGCTGTTTAGCCCGGTCGTGGGAGCGGGGTTACAATGAGCAGTTCTTC.

This clonotype was observed a handful of times. The V call is TRBV27, the J call TRBJ2-1; 10 positions match TRBD2. The CDR3 has 18 residues. V gave up 4 bases and J gave up 9 bases; unmatched junction bases: 18. Per germline, CDR1 MNHEY and CDR2 SMNVEV (reference sequence). DNA of the CDR3: TGTGCCAGCAGTTCCTCCATTCCCCCGGGACTAGCGAGCGGTGAGCAGTTCTTC. Translation gives CASSSSIPPGLASGEQFF.

The chain joins TRBV9 to TRBJ1-4; 7 bases agree with TRBD1. V was clipped by 4 bases and J by 7 bases; unmatched bases: 7. The CDR3 consists of 14 residues. The germline gives CDR1 SGDLS, CDR2 YYNGEE. CDR3 in amino acids: CASSQWTGGEKLFF. Here the CDR3 DNA reads TGTGCCAGCAGCCAATGGACAGGCGGTGAAAAACTGTTTTTT.

This sequence joins TRBV5-1 and TRBJ2-7; D remains unclear. CDR1 and CDR2 from the germline V gene are SGHRS and YFSETQ. Deletions cut 0 bases from V and 5 bases from J, with 9 bases between. The CDR3 consists of 13 residues. The CDR3 loop reads CASSLERAHEQYF. The CDR3 DNA reads TGCGCCAGCAGCTTGGAAAGGGCCCACGAGCAGTACTTC.

The V and J genes are TRBV12-3 or TRBV12-4 and TRBJ2-7; no clear D gene. This CDR3 spans 14 amino acids. The germline V and J ends were trimmed by 0 bases and 4 bases, with 10 bases remaining between them. The CDR3 DNA sequence: TGTGCCAGCAGTTTAGCCCTCAGTTGGTACGAGCAGTACTTC. Translation: CASSLALSWYEQYF.

This clonotype was counted between two and nine times. The chain employs TRBV29-1 and TRBJ1-2, with D uncertain. This CDR3 has 13 residues. From germline, CDR1 is SQVTM and CDR2 ANQGSEA. The germline V and J ends were trimmed by 7 bases and 4 bases, with 16 bases remaining between them. The CDR3 reads CSGRGGSFYGYTF. CDR3 nucleotide sequence: TGCAGCGGTCGGGGTGGCAGTTTCTATGGCTACACCTTC.

The chain links TRBV27 to TRBJ2-1; the match to TRBD2 covers 11 bases. This CDR3 spans 20 amino acids. CDR1 is MNHEY, CDR2 SMNVEV, per germline (reference sequence). V dropped 5 bases and J dropped 8; count of bases not matched to a gene: 23. DNA for the CDR3: TGTGCCAGCAGTAGACTCAGGGTAGGGGCTAGCGGGAGGCCTCAGGATGAGCAGTTCTTC. Encoded protein: CASSRLRVGASGRPQDEQFF.

As for this clonotype: One end of the junction does not line up with germline, which may come from a read error. The J gene is TRBJ2-3, the V gene TRBV2, with TRBD2 identical over 13 bases. In germline, CDR1 is SNHLY, CDR2 FYNNEI. This CDR3 has 17 amino acids. The CDR3 loop reads CTSSGLAGVGETDTQYF. CDR3 nucleotide sequence: TGTACCAGCAGCGGACTAGCGGGAGTTGGGGAAACAGATACGCAGTATTTT.

This clonotype was recorded a few times. This chain connects TRBV4-1 to TRBJ2-3, with 9 bases fitting TRBD2. Per the germline V gene, CDR1 is MGHRA and CDR2 is YSYEKL. This CDR3 has 18 residues. V trimming: 1 base; J trimming: 3 bases; junction bases outside the gene matches: 11. In nucleotides, the CDR3 is TGCGCCAGCAGCCAAGTAGTACCTAGCGGGATCCTGACAGATACGCAGTATTTT. This gives the protein CASSQVVPSGILTDTQYF.

In its sample, this clonotype was seen a few times. This chain links TRBV12-3 or TRBV12-4 with TRBJ2-3, with D perhaps assigned TRBD1 or TRBD2 (6 bases each). The CDR3 is 14 residues long. V was pared by 7 bases and J by 3 bases, with 14 bases between. Here the CDR3 reads CASNNQGGTDTQYF. CDR3 sequence (DNA): TGTGCCAGCAATAATCAAGGGGGGACAGATACGCAGTATTTT.

In its sample, this clonotype was seen a few times. The chain is built from TRBV29-1 and TRBJ1-1; the D gene is possibly TRBD1 (5 bases). Germline V gene data show CDR1 as SQVTM and CDR2 as ANQGSEA. Trimming cost V 4 bases and J 3 bases, with 9 bases left between them. The CDR3 has 12 residues. The CDR3 sequence is CSVGGGHTEAFF. The CDR3 region has the DNA TGCAGCGTTGGGGGCGGCCACACTGAAGCTTTCTTT. Filled out from reference TRBV29-1 and TRBJ1-1, the complete variable domain reads SAVISQKPSRDICQRGTSLTIQCQVDSQVTMMFWYRQQPGQSLTLIATANQGSEATYESGFVIDKFPISRPNLTFSTLTVSNMSPEDSSIYLCSVGGGHTEAFFGQGTRLTVV.

The V gene is TRBV7-9, the J gene TRBJ2-7; D is uncertain. Trimming cost V 6 bases and J 5 bases, with 11 bases left between them. This CDR3 contains 12 residues. CDR1 and CDR2 from the germline V gene are SEHNR and FQNEAQ (reference sequence). This CDR3 reads CASRGHRHEQYF. CDR3 DNA sequence: TGTGCCAGCAGGGGCCACCGGCACGAGCAGTACTTC.

About this clonotype: It may be a read error: a sequence one base away is much more abundant. The chain recombines TRBV9 with TRBJ2-5; 11 nucleotides agree with TRBD2. Germline V CDR1 and CDR2: SGDLS, YYNGEE. This CDR3 is 15 amino acids long. The CDR3 coding sequence is TGTGACAGCAGCGTAACGACTAGCGGGACGGAGACCCAGTACTTC. Protein product: CDSSVTTSGTETQYF.

This clonotype was seen a handful of times. The rearrangement links TRBV12-3 or TRBV12-4 to TRBJ2-1, with 9 bases lining up with TRBD2. The CDR3 has 17 amino acids. The ends lost 5 bases at V and 9 bases at J; junction bases unmatched: 17. The CDR3 DNA sequence: TGTGCCAGCAGTCCCCCGAAGGGTCCTAGCGGGATTGGTGAGCAGTTCTTC. Translation: CASSPPKGPSGIGEQFF.

This chain joins TRBV5-1 and TRBJ1-1; D might be TRBD1 (5 bases). The germline CDR1 and CDR2 sequences are SGHRS and YFSETQ. This CDR3 spans 14 amino acids. Trimming removed 1 base from V and 5 bases from J, with 12 bases in between. The CDR3 region is CASSLSQGPTEAFF. CDR3 bases: TGCGCCAGCAGCTTGTCGCAGGGTCCGACTGAAGCTTTCTTT.

This clonotype appeared many times. The chain links TRBV12-3 or TRBV12-4 to TRBJ2-7; TRBD2 is a possible D gene (6 bases). The CDR3 is 15 amino acids. V was trimmed by 9 bases and J by 6 bases, leaving 24 bases between them. The CDR3 nucleotides are TGTGCCAGTTCCACCCCCTCCGGGAGCACAATCGAGCAGTACTTC. It encodes CASSTPSGSTIEQYF.

This chain joins TRBV5-5 and TRBJ2-5, with 11 bases matching TRBD2. The CDR3 spans 18 residues. J lost 4 bases, V lost 4 bases, and 15 bases had no gene match. CDR1 and CDR2 (germline): SGHKS, YYEKEE (reference sequence). The CDR3 DNA is TGTGCCAGCAGCCTGGGTGGACTAGCGGGCGCCGGCGGAGAGACCCAGTACTTC. Its translation is CASSLGGLAGAGGETQYF.

The chain employs TRBV27 and TRBJ1-1, with 9 bases that match TRBD1. V lost 4 bases to trimming and J lost 5 bases; unmatched junction nucleotides: 8. Germline lookup yields CDR1 MNHEY and CDR2 SMNVEV (reference sequence). The CDR3 covers 15 residues. CDR3 protein: CASSYSTGGGTEAFF. The CDR3 DNA follows: TGTGCCAGCAGTTATTCGACAGGGGGGGGTACTGAAGCTTTCTTT.

This chain connects TRBV20-1 to TRBJ2-7; D remains unclear. The length of the CDR3 is 13 residues. Germline V gene lookup returns CDR1 DFQATT and CDR2 SNEGSKA (reference sequence). V was shortened by 5 bases and J by 3 bases, with 14 bases between the two germline ends. CDR3 residues: CSADDYRLYEQYF. CDR3 nucleotide sequence: TGCAGTGCTGATGATTATAGGCTCTACGAGCAGTACTTC.

This clonotype has a count of ten or more. V is TRBV7-8 and J is TRBJ2-7, with a weak D call TRBD2 (6 bases). This CDR3 has 14 residues. CDR1 and CDR2 (germline): SGHVS, FQNEAQ. V lost 3 bases, J lost 3 bases, and 12 bases lay in between. CDR3 amino acids: CASSFGTGHYEQYF. As DNA, the CDR3 is TGTGCCAGCAGCTTTGGGACTGGACACTACGAGCAGTACTTC.

This clonotype has only a few counts. The CDR3 here is CAISESLGGSYNEQFF. The CDR3 DNA sequence: TGTGCCATCAGTGAGTCTCTAGGGGGCTCCTACAATGAGCAGTTCTTC. This rearrangement joins TRBV10-3 to TRBJ2-1; tentatively, D is TRBD1 (6 bases). V lost 0 bases and J lost 0, with 9 bases in between. Per the germline V gene, CDR1 is ENHRY and CDR2 is SYGVKD. The CDR3 runs to 16 residues.

The chain has TRBV6-1 and TRBJ2-3; 9 bases agree with TRBD1. Losses at the gene ends were 5 bases for V and 6 bases for J; bases not matched to a gene: 12. The germline CDR1 and CDR2 sequences are MNHNS and SASEGT. The CDR3 runs 16 residues. CDR3 sequence reads: CASSPGTGLSGDTQYF. The CDR3 region has the DNA TGTGCCAGCAGTCCAGGGACAGGGTTATCCGGCGATACGCAGTATTTT.